This T cell receptor beta chain was profiled in a study of T cell clonotyping in hematopoietic cell transplantation. This CDR3 comprises 15 residues. Germline V CDR1 and CDR2: MNHEY, SVGAGI. Trimming took 5 bases from V and 2 from J, leaving 16 bases between them. In the case of this clone: Its specificity is not known.

Study-level points and caveats: Pathologically expanded recipient clonotypes increased progressively from day 30 to day 180 as diversity fell. Without cell sorting, CD4 versus CD8 contributions remain unresolved.

Using immunoSEQ multiplex PCR, the repertoire was profiled, and TCRdb retains in-frame clones only, with some absent. The data show 10,000 to 11,000 clones, about nine tenths seen once. The receptor comes from a male patient aged 55-69 years who had an allogeneic stem cell transplant from an unrelated donor, so the T cells may come from the graft donor. Some clones in this sample may be carry-over from other donors' samples. Sequencing used PBMCs, obtained 180 days after allogeneic stem cell transplant. This chain connects TRBV6-5 to TRBJ2-7; D tentatively fits TRBD1 or TRBD2 (5 bases each). The CDR3 DNA reads as TGTGCCAGCAGTCCCCTCAGGGAGCGTACCTACGAGCAGTACTTC. This gives the protein CASSPLRERTYEQYF.